The 19 T cell receptor beta chains below were found in one sample sequenced in a study of neurological immune-mediated disorders. Each CDR3 protein is one row after TCRdb ran MiXCR on the 5' RACE reads. This table holds approximately 4,800 distinct CDR3 sequences, more than 20% found once. Material: CD8+ T cells from blood. These TCRs come from an older woman with HTLV-1-associated myelopathy (HAM/TSP).

V and J are TRBV9 and TRBJ2-7; tentative D call: TRBD1 (7 bases). The CDR3 consists of 12 residues. V gave up 3 bases and J gave up 7 bases, with 11 bases separating them. Germline CDR1 reads SGDLS; CDR2 reads YYNGEE. This CDR3 is CASSGQGGEQYF. The CDR3 DNA is TGTGCCAGCAGCGGTCAGGGGGGAGAGCAGTACTTC. Variable domain in full (rest from reference TRBV9 and TRBJ2-7): DSGVTQTPKHLITATGQRVTLRCSPRSGDLSVYWYQQSLDQGLQFLIQYYNGEERAKGNILERFSAQQFPDLHSELNLSSLELGDSALYFCASSGQGGEQYFGPGTRLTVT.

This clonotype has a count of ten or more. The genes are TRBV6-1 and TRBJ1-5; D unresolved. With 7 bases removed from V and 3 bases from J, the gap between germline ends came to 16 bases. Germline V CDR1 and CDR2: MNHNS, SASEGT. The CDR3 runs 15 residues. The CDR3 spells CASTEYPGVNQPQHF. CDR3 bases: TGTGCCAGCACGGAATATCCGGGAGTCAATCAGCCCCAGCATTTT.

This clonotype occurred many times. This rearrangement joins TRBV18 to TRBJ2-7; 7 positions agree with TRBD1. This CDR3 is 17 amino acids long. Looked up from germline, CDR1 is KGHSH and CDR2 is LQKENI. V shed 3 bases and J 3 bases; nucleotides not matched to a gene: 14. In DNA form, the CDR3 reads TGTGCCAGCTCACCTGTACCTCAGGACAGGACCTTCTACGAGCAGTACTTC. It specifies CASSPVPQDRTFYEQYF.

This chain joins TRBV20-1 and TRBJ2-3; D gene ambiguous. Germline lookup yields CDR1 DFQATT and CDR2 SNEGSKA (reference sequence). CDR3 size: 14 residues. The ends were cut back, 6 bases at V and 1 base at J, with 14 bases in the middle. The CDR3: CSALSGGGTDTQYF. CDR3 in DNA: TGCAGTGCGCTTTCTGGTGGTGGCACAGATACGCAGTATTTT.

Within the sample, this clonotype is medium-sized. The V call is TRBV20-1, the J call TRBJ2-1; TRBD1 or TRBD2 may be the D gene (5 bases each). This CDR3 is built from 13 residues. V dropped 6 bases and J dropped 1 base, with 10 bases sitting between them. Germline V gene data show CDR1 as DFQATT and CDR2 as SNEGSKA (reference sequence). CDR3 DNA: TGCAGTGCCCGGTGGGGGTCCTACAATGAGCAGTTCTTC. This codes for CSARWGSYNEQFF.

This clonotype is judged medium-sized (0.01 to 0.1%). The CDR3, as DNA: TGTGCCAGCAGCTTTGGCGGTTCTACCTACGAGCAGTACTTC. Its protein is CASSFGGSTYEQYF. The rearrangement links TRBV7-9 to TRBJ2-7; no clear D. V dropped 3 bases and J dropped 2 bases, with 11 bases sitting between them. Per the germline V gene, CDR1 is SEHNR and CDR2 is FQNEAQ (reference sequence). The CDR3 consists of 14 residues.

This clonotype was recorded many times. V usage is TRBV7-9 and J usage is TRBJ1-2, with 7 bases aligning to TRBD1. Germline trimming cut 5 bases from V and 7 bases from J; bases unmatched to any gene: 4. Germline-derived CDR1 and CDR2 are SEHNR and FQNEAQ (reference sequence). This CDR3 contains 12 residues. CDR3: CASSPGQAGYTF. The CDR3 DNA reads as TGTGCCAGCAGCCCCGGACAGGCTGGCTACACCTTC.

By its share, this clonotype is medium-sized (0.01 to 0.1%). The rearrangement links TRBV6-5 to TRBJ1-1, with D unclear. The V gene lost 9 bases and the J gene lost 1 base, with 9 bases spanning the gap. CDR1 and CDR2 (germline): MNHEY, SVGAGI. This CDR3 spans 12 amino acids. The CDR3 here is CASRRTNTEAFF. The DNA of the CDR3 is TGTGCCAGTAGGAGGACGAACACTGAAGCTTTCTTT.

The V and J genes are TRBV27 and TRBJ2-7; D is unclear. The CDR3 has 14 residues. The germline gives CDR1 MNHEY, CDR2 SMNVEV (reference sequence). The CDR3, as DNA: TGTGTCATCAGGAGTTCCGAGAGCCCCTACGAGCAGTACTTC. Amino acids: CVIRSSESPYEQYF.

This clonotype occurred many times. The J gene is TRBJ2-1, the V gene TRBV4-2; no clear D. Trimming took 0 bases from V and 10 from J, leaving 10 bases between them. Germline CDR1 reads LGHNA; CDR2 reads YNFKEQ. The CDR3 is 13 residues long. CDR3: CASSQDGYLEQFF. In DNA form, the CDR3 reads TGTGCCAGCAGCCAAGATGGGTACCTCGAGCAGTTCTTC.

Many counts were recorded for this clonotype. The chain has TRBV29-1 and TRBJ2-7; D tentatively reads TRBD1 or TRBD2 (5 bases each). The length of the CDR3 is 12 residues. The V end lost 5 bases, the J end lost 6 bases, and 14 bases lay between the germline ends. The germline V gene encodes CDR1 SQVTM and CDR2 ANQGSEA. CDR3 sequence: CSVTRIGTEQYF. CDR3 DNA sequence: TGCAGCGTTACGAGGATTGGGACCGAGCAGTACTTC.

This clonotype was observed a handful of times. No DNA is shown, since the ends of the CDR3 on it are uncertain; the CDR3 is the one TCRdb lists. The CDR3 here is CASSIYLCSATGGTEAFF. The chain recombines TRBV14 with TRBJ1-1; TRBD1 is the table's D call, not checked against the DNA. A total of 18 residues make up the CDR3, ends included. Germline CDR1 SGHDN, CDR2 FVKESK.

This clonotype is termed medium-sized (0.01 to 0.1%). The chain employs TRBV20-1 and TRBJ2-7; tentatively, D is TRBD2 (5 bases). V was clipped by 1 base and J by 2 bases, with 6 bases between them. Looked up from germline, CDR1 is DFQATT and CDR2 is SNEGSKA (reference sequence). The CDR3 is made up of 12 amino acids. The CDR3 sequence: CSARASPYEQYF. The CDR3 DNA follows: TGCAGTGCTAGAGCTAGCCCCTACGAGCAGTACTTC.

By share of the sample, this clonotype is medium-sized. The CDR3 here is CASSLTGGSGNEQFF. The CDR3 DNA sequence: TGTGCCAGCTCCCTGACAGGGGGTAGTGGCAATGAGCAGTTCTTC. This chain links TRBV18 with TRBJ2-1, with 9 bases aligning to TRBD1. V was clipped by 6 bases and J by 6 bases; unmatched bases: 9. Per germline, CDR1 KGHSH and CDR2 LQKENI. The CDR3 contains 15 residues.

This clonotype is medium-sized. CDR3 coding DNA: TGCAGCGCCCCTGGAGGGACGGATGGTAGCACTGAAGCTTTCTTT. Encoded protein: CSAPGGTDGSTEAFF. The chain recombines TRBV29-1 with TRBJ1-1; maybe TRBD1 (5 bases). The CDR3 has 15 residues. Germline loops: CDR1 SQVTM, CDR2 ANQGSEA. V lost 7 bases and J lost 4, with 22 bases in between.

This chain joins TRBV14 and TRBJ1-4, with D unresolved. V lost 4 bases, J lost 3 bases, and 12 bases lay in between. Germline lookup yields CDR1 SGHDN and CDR2 FVKESK. The CDR3 extends over 15 amino acids. The CDR3 spells CASSPERTANEKLFF. DNA of the CDR3: TGTGCCAGCAGCCCGGAGCGTACGGCTAATGAAAAACTGTTTTTT.

Worth noting for this clonotype: The junction differs from germline at one of its ends, possibly a read error. The chain joins TRBV6-5 to TRBJ2-7; 8 nucleotides line up with TRBD2. Germline CDR1 reads MNHEY; CDR2 reads SVGAGI. The CDR3 runs to 15 residues. CDR3 bases: TGTGCCAACAGTAACCCACTAGCGGCAGACTACGAGCAACACTTC. Its protein product is CANSNPLAADYEQHF.

In this sample, this clonotype turned up many times. This sequence joins TRBV7-9 and TRBJ2-3; D is ambiguous. Per germline, CDR1 SEHNR and CDR2 FQNEAQ (reference sequence). CDR3 length: 16 amino acids. V gave up 0 bases and J gave up 2 bases, with 12 bases separating them. The CDR3 reads CASSLAYEAITDTQYF. CDR3 bases: TGTGCCAGCAGCTTAGCGTATGAAGCTATCACAGATACGCAGTATTTT.

This CDR3 is CASSGGDEQYF. Here the CDR3 DNA reads TGTGCCAGCTCAGGTGGGGACGAGCAGTACTTC. J is TRBJ2-7 and V is TRBV7-8; no definite D call. CDR1 is SGHVS, CDR2 FQNEAQ, per germline. The CDR3 loop spans 11 amino acids. V lost 8 bases, J lost 5 bases, and 10 bases lay in between. Variable domain in full (rest from reference TRBV7-8 and TRBJ2-7): GAGVSQSPRYKVAKRGQDVALRCDPISGHVSLFWYQQALGQGPEFLTYFQNEAQLDKSGLPSDRFFAERPEGSVSTLKIQRTQQEDSAVYLCASSGGDEQYFGPGTRLTVT.